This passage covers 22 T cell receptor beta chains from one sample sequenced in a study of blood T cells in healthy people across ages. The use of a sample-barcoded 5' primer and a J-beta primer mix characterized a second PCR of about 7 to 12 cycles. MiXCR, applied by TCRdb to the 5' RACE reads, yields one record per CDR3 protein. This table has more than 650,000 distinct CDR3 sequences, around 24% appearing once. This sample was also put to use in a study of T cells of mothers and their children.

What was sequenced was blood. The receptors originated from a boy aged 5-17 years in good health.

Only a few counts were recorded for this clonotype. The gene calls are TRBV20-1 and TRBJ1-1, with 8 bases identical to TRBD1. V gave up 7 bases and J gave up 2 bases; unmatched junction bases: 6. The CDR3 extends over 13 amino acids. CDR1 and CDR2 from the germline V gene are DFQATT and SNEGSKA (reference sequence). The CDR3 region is CSVGQGGNTEAFF. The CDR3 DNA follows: TGCAGTGTAGGACAGGGCGGTAACACTGAAGCTTTCTTT.

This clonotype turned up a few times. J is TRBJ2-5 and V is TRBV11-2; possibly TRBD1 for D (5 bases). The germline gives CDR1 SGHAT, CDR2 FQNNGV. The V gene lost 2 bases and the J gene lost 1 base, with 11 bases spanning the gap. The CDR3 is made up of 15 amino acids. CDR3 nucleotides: TGTGCCAGCAGCTTAAGGGGCCAAGTCCAAGAGACCCAGTACTTC. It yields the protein CASSLRGQVQETQYF.

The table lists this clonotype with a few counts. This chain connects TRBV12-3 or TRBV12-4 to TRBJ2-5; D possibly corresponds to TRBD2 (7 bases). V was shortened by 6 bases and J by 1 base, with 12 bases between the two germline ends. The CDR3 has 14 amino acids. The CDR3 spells CASRGGARQETQYF. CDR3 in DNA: TGTGCCAGCAGGGGGGGGGCGCGCCAAGAGACCCAGTACTTC.

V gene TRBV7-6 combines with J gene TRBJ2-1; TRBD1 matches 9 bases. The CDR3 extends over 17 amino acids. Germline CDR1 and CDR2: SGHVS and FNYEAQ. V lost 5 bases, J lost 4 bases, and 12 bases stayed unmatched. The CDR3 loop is CASSLRGGQGPYNEQFF. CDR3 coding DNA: TGTGCCAGCAGCCTAAGAGGGGGACAGGGCCCTTACAATGAGCAGTTCTTC.

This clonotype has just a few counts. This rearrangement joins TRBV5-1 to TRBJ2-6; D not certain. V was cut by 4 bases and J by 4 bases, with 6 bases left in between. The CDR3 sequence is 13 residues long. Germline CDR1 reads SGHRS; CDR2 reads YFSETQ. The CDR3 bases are TGCGCCAGCAGCCCGGAGGGGGCCAACGTCCTGACTTTC. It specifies CASSPEGANVLTF.

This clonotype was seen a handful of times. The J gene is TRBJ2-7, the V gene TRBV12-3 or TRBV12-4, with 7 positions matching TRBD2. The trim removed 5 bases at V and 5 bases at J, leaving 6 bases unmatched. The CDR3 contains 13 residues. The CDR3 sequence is CASSPSGGNEQYF. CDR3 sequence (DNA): TGTGCCAGCAGTCCCTCCGGGGGGAACGAGCAGTACTTC.

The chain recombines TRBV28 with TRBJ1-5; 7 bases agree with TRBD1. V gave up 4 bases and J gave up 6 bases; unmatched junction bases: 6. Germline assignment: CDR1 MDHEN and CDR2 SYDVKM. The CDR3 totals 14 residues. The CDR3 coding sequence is TGTGCCAGCAGTTGGACAGGCGGCGTTCAGCCCCAGCATTTT. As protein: CASSWTGGVQPQHF.

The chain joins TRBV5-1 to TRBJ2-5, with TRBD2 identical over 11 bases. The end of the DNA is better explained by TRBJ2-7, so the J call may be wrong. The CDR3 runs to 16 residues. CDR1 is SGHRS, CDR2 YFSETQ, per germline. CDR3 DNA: TGCGCCAGCAGCTTGGGACTAGCGGGGATCTCCTACGAGCAGTACTTC. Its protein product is CASSLGLAGISYEQYF.

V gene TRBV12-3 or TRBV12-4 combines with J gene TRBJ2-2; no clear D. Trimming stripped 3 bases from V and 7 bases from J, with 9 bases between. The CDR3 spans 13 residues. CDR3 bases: TGTGCCAGCAGTTTCCAGGTCGTCGGGGAGCTGTTTTTT. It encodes CASSFQVVGELFF.

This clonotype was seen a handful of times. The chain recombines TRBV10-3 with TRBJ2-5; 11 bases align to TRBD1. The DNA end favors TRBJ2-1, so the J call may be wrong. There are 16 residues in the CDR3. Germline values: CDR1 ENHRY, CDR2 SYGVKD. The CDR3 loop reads CAISDTGTGGDNEQFF. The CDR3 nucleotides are TGTGCCATCAGTGACACCGGGACAGGGGGAGACAATGAGCAGTTCTTC.

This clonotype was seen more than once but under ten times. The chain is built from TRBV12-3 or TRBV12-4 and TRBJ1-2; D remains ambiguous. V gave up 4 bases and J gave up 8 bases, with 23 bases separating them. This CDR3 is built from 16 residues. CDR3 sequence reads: CASSSFKLDGSWGYTF. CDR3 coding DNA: TGTGCCAGCAGTTCCTTTAAATTAGACGGCAGTTGGGGCTACACCTTC.

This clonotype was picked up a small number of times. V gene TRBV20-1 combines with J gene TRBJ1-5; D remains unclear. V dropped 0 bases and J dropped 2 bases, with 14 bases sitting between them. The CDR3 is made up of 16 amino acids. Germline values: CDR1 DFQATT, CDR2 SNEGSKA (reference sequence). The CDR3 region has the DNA TGCAGTGCTAGAGACCAACTCCGGACGGGCAATCAGCCCCAGCATTTT. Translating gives CSARDQLRTGNQPQHF.

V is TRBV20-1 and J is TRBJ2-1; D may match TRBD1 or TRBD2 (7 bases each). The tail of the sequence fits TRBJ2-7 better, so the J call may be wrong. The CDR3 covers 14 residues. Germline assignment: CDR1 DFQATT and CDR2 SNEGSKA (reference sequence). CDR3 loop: CSASTGEGSWEQYF. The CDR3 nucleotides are TGCAGTGCTAGTACAGGGGAGGGGTCGTGGGAGCAGTACTTC.

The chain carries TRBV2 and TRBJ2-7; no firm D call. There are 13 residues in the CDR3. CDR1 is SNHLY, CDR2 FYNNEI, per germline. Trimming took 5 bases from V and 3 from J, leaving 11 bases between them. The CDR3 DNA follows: TGTGCCAGCAGTCGAGCAGAGAGCTACGAGCAGTACTTC. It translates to CASSRAESYEQYF.

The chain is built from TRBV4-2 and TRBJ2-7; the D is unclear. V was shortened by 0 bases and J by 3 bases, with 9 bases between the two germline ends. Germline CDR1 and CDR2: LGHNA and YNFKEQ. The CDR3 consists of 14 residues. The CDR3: CASSQDRLDYEQYF. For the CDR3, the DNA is TGTGCCAGCAGCCAAGATCGTCTAGACTACGAGCAGTACTTC.

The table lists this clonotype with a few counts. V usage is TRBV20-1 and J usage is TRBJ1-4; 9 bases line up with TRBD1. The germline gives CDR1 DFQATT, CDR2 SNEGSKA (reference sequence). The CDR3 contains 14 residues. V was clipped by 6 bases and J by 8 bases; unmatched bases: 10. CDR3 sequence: CSAPGQGGEEKLFF. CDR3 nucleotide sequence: TGCAGTGCCCCGGGACAGGGCGGGGAGGAAAAACTGTTTTTT.

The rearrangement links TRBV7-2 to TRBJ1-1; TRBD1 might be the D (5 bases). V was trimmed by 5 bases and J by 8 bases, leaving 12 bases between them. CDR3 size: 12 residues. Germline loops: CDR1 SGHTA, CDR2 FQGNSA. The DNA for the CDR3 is TGTGCCAGCAGCCAGAACTGGGGGGAAGCTTTCTTT. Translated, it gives CASSQNWGEAFF. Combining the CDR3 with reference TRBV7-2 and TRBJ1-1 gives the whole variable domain GAGVSQSPSNKVTEKGKDVELRCDPISGHTALYWYRQSLGQGLEFLIYFQGNSAPDKSGLPSDRFSAERTGGSVSTLTIQRTQQEDSAVYLCASSQNWGEAFFGQGTRLTVV.

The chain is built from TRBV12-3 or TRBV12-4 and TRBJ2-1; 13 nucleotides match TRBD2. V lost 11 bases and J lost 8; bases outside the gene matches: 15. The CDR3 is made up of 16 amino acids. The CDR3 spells CARRPQGGLAGYEQFF. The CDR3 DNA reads TGTGCCCGTAGACCTCAAGGGGGACTAGCGGGATATGAGCAGTTCTTC.

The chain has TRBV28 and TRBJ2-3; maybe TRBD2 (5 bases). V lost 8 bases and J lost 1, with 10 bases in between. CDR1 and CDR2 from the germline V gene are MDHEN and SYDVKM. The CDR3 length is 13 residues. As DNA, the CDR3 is TGTGCCAGCGGCCGAGGGCGCACAGATACGCAGTATTTT. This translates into CASGRGRTDTQYF.

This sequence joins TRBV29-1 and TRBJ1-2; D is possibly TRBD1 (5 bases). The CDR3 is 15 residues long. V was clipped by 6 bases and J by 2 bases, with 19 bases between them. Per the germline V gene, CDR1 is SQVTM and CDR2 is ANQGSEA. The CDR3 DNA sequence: TGCAGCGTGGGGGGGGACTCGAAGTCAAACTATGGCTACACCTTC. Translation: CSVGGDSKSNYGYTF.

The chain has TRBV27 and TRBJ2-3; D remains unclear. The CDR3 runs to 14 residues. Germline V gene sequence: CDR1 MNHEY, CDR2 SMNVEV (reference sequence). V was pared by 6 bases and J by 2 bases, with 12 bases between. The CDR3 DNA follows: TGTGCCAGCAGCCCCTATCCGTCCACAGATACGCAGTATTTT. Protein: CASSPYPSTDTQYF.

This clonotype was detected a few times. The CDR3 region is CASSPSEGTEAFF. Here the CDR3 DNA reads TGTGCCAGCTCACCAAGTGAGGGCACTGAAGCTTTCTTT. This chain uses TRBV18 with TRBJ1-1; D gene uncertain. The V gene's germline CDR1 is KGHSH and CDR2 LQKENI. The CDR3 is made up of 13 amino acids. Trimming removed 2 bases at V and 4 bases at J, with 8 bases between.